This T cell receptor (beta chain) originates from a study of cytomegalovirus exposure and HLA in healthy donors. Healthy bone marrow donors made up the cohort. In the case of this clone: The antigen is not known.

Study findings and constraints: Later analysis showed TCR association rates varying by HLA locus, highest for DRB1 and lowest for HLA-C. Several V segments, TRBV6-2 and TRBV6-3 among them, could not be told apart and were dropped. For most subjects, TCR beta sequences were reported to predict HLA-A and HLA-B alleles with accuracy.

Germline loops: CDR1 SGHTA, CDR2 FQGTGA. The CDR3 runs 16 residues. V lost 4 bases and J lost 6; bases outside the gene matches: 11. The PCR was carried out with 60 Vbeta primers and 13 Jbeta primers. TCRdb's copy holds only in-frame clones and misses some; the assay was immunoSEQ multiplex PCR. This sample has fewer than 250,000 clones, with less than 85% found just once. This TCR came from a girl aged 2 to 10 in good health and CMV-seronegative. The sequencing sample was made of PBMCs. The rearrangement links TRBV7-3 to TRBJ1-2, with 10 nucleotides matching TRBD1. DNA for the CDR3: TGTGCCAGCAGCTCGGGGTTGGACAGGGGGTTCGATGGCTACACCTTC. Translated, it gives CASSSGLDRGFDGYTF.